Listed here are 26 T cell receptor beta chains from one sample, sequenced in a study of shared clonotypes between healthy human individuals. The assay was immunoSEQ multiplex PCR, and TCRdb's table has in-frame clones only and misses some. The top ten hold roughly 0.13% of the sample, which has roughly 2.5 million clones, more than 90% seen once. Source material: naive CD4+ T cells sorted from blood. Specified subset: CD45RA+ positively selected. Source of these receptors: a man aged 18 to 35 in good health.

The chain is built from TRBV7-3 and TRBJ2-5; TRBD2 might be the D (6 bases). V dropped 5 bases and J dropped 5 bases, with 9 bases sitting between them. Germline-derived CDR1 and CDR2 are SGHTA and FQGTGA. The length of the CDR3 is 12 residues. CDR3 region: CASSTGDETQYF. The CDR3 nucleotides read TGTGCCAGCAGCACGGGGGACGAGACCCAGTACTTC.

The genes are TRBV2 and TRBJ2-7; TRBD1 or TRBD2 may be the D gene (6 bases each). The CDR3 loop spans 12 amino acids. V was cut by 6 bases and J by 5 bases, with 11 bases left in between. Per the germline V gene, CDR1 is SNHLY and CDR2 is FYNNEI. The CDR3: CASRVGGDEQYF. CDR3 DNA: TGTGCCAGCAGGGTCGGGGGCGACGAGCAGTACTTC.

The chain is built from TRBV5-4 and TRBJ2-5; TRBD1 agrees at 9 bases. V shed 4 bases, J shed 4 bases, and the junction held 11 bases outside the gene matches. Germline CDR1 and CDR2: SGHNT and YYREEE (reference sequence). CDR3 length: 16 residues. CDR3 DNA: TGTGCCAGCAGCATACTACAGGGGGCGGCCTTAGAGACCCAGTACTTC. It is translated as CASSILQGAALETQYF.

This clone was recorded once. The rearrangement joins TRBV11-2 to TRBJ2-1; the match to TRBD2 covers 9 bases. There are 17 residues in the CDR3. With V trimmed by 4 bases and J by 4 bases, 11 bases remained unmatched. CDR1 and CDR2 from the germline V gene are SGHAT and FQNNGV. CDR3 nucleotide sequence: TGTGCCAGCAGCTCACCCTTAGCGGGGGACACGTACAATGAGCAGTTCTTC. It encodes CASSSPLAGDTYNEQFF.

The table lists this clone with a count of one. The chain carries TRBV6-5 and TRBJ2-3; 9 positions agree with TRBD2. The CDR3 is 13 amino acids. Germline trimming cut 5 bases from V and 4 bases from J; bases unmatched to any gene: 1. CDR1 and CDR2 (germline): MNHEY, SVGAGI. This chain's CDR3 is CASSRTSADTQYF. DNA for the CDR3: TGTGCCAGCAGTCGGACTAGCGCAGATACGCAGTATTTT.

This clone was observed a single time. At the DNA level, this CDR3 is encoded by other sequences in the same sample as well. The V call is TRBV7-2, the J call TRBJ2-7, with D perhaps TRBD2 (5 bases). Germline loops: CDR1 SGHTA, CDR2 FQGNSA. The CDR3 has 14 residues. V dropped 1 base and J dropped 0 bases, with 7 bases sitting between them. CDR3 residues: CASSLGRASYEQYF. The CDR3 coding sequence is TGTGCCAGCAGCTTAGGGCGGGCCTCCTACGAGCAGTACTTC.

The chain couples TRBV7-9 to TRBJ2-5; TRBD1 is a possible D gene (5 bases). The CDR3 runs 14 residues. Per germline, CDR1 SEHNR and CDR2 FQNEAQ (reference sequence). Trimming left V 5 bases short and J 2 bases short, with 12 bases between. In DNA form, the CDR3 reads TGTGCCAGCAGCCAGACAGACCGACAAGAGACCCAGTACTTC. As protein: CASSQTDRQETQYF.

The chain couples TRBV6-1 to TRBJ2-1; 11 nucleotides agree with TRBD1. The CDR3 loop spans 15 amino acids. The ends lost 2 bases at V and 8 bases at J; junction bases unmatched: 5. Germline loops: CDR1 MNHNS, CDR2 SASEGT. CDR3 residues: CASSESGTGGDEQFF. The CDR3 coding sequence is TGTGCCAGCAGTGAATCTGGGACAGGGGGGGATGAGCAGTTCTTC.

The chain employs TRBV5-1 and TRBJ2-5; tentatively, D is TRBD1 (6 bases). CDR3 length equals 15 residues. Germline V gene sequence: CDR1 SGHRS, CDR2 YFSETQ. The V gene lost 2 bases and the J gene lost 2 bases, with 13 bases spanning the gap. The CDR3 region is CASSFRWTAQETQYF. In DNA form, the CDR3 reads TGCGCCAGCAGCTTTCGATGGACAGCTCAAGAGACCCAGTACTTC.

The chain has TRBV7-6 and TRBJ1-1; D ambiguous. V was shortened by 7 bases and J by 1 base, with 10 bases between the two germline ends. Germline values: CDR1 SGHVS, CDR2 FNYEAQ. The CDR3 is made up of 13 amino acids. CDR3 in amino acids: CASKVTTNTEAFF. Written as DNA, the CDR3 is TGTGCCAGCAAGGTGACAACGAACACTGAAGCTTTCTTT. Based on the CDR3 plus reference TRBV7-6 and TRBJ1-1, the full variable domain is GAGVSQSPRYKVTKRGQDVALRCDPISGHVSLYWYRQALGQGPEFLTYFNYEAQQDKSGLPNDRFSAERPEGSISTLTIQRTEQRDSAMYRCASKVTTNTEAFFGQGTRLTVV.

The J gene is TRBJ2-3, the V gene TRBV9, with 9 nucleotides matching TRBD2. The CDR3 extends over 16 amino acids. Per germline, CDR1 SGDLS and CDR2 YYNGEE. V was clipped by 0 bases and J by 2 bases; unmatched bases: 4. In DNA form, the CDR3 reads TGTGCCAGCAGCGTAGAGGTAGCGGGAGACACAGATACGCAGTATTTT. This translates into CASSVEVAGDTDTQYF. Combining the CDR3 with reference TRBV9 and TRBJ2-3 gives the whole variable domain DSGVTQTPKHLITATGQRVTLRCSPRSGDLSVYWYQQSLDQGLQFLIQYYNGEERAKGNILERFSAQQFPDLHSELNLSSLELGDSALYFCASSVEVAGDTDTQYFGPGTRLTVL.

This chain uses TRBV2 with TRBJ2-6; D may be TRBD1 (7 bases). Germline CDR1 reads SNHLY; CDR2 reads FYNNEI. The CDR3 runs to 16 residues. The V end was cut by 3 bases, the J end by 4 bases, with 13 bases between. CDR3 region: CASSEEGAHGANVLTF. The CDR3 bases are TGTGCCAGCAGTGAGGAGGGGGCGCACGGGGCCAACGTCCTGACTTTC.

CDR3: CASSGEPGQGWYEQYF. CDR3 in DNA: TGTGCCAGCAGTGGGGAGCCGGGACAGGGTTGGTACGAGCAGTACTTC. The chain combines TRBV2 with TRBJ2-7, with 9 bases lining up with TRBD1. From germline, CDR1 is SNHLY and CDR2 FYNNEI. The CDR3 has 16 residues. The J segment lost 4 bases and the V segment lost 4 bases, leaving 11 bases of the junction unmatched.

J is TRBJ1-3 and V is TRBV29-1; 7 nucleotides line up with TRBD1. CDR1 is SQVTM, CDR2 ANQGSEA, per germline. This CDR3 spans 14 amino acids. The J segment lost 3 bases and the V segment lost 4 bases, leaving 6 bases of the junction unmatched. The CDR3 bases are TGCAGCGTTGTTAAGGGGGCATATGGAAACACCATATATTTT. Amino acid sequence: CSVVKGAYGNTIYF.

The J gene is TRBJ2-5, the V gene TRBV5-1, with a possible D match to TRBD1 (6 bases). Trimming took 3 bases from V and 4 from J, leaving 10 bases between them. There are 13 residues in the CDR3. CDR1 SGHRS and CDR2 YFSETQ come from the germline V gene. This CDR3 is CASSWDTRETQYF. The CDR3, as DNA: TGCGCCAGCAGCTGGGACACAAGAGAGACCCAGTACTTC.

The CDR3 here is CASSWGLAGGPWYQETQYF. The CDR3 DNA is TGCGCCAGCAGCTGGGGACTAGCGGGGGGGCCTTGGTACCAAGAGACCCAGTACTTC. This chain links TRBV5-1 with TRBJ2-5; 16 nucleotides agree with TRBD2. With V trimmed by 3 bases and J by 0 bases, 8 bases remained unmatched. This CDR3 has 19 amino acids. Germline V lookup: CDR1 SGHRS, CDR2 YFSETQ.

The rearrangement uses TRBV7-9 and TRBJ2-6; TRBD1 is a possible D gene (5 bases). Trimming pared 0 bases from V and 1 base from J, leaving 7 bases between. Germline values: CDR1 SEHNR, CDR2 FQNEAQ (reference sequence). This CDR3 is 16 amino acids long. This CDR3 is CASSLAQGSGANVLTF. CDR3 DNA sequence: TGTGCCAGCAGCTTAGCGCAGGGATCTGGGGCCAACGTCCTGACTTTC.

CDR3 region: CAISEGTRNYGYTF. The CDR3 nucleotides read TGTGCCATCAGTGAGGGGACACGTAACTATGGCTACACCTTC. This chain uses TRBV10-3 with TRBJ1-2; possible D gene TRBD1, 6 bases. CDR3 size: 14 residues. Between the trimmed V and J ends, which lost 2 bases and 1 base, there was a span of 8 bases. The germline V gene has CDR1 ENHRY and CDR2 SYGVKD.

Turning to this clone: Other DNA sequences in the sample encode the same CDR3. The chain couples TRBV4-3 to TRBJ1-1; unclear D gene. Germline V gene lookup returns CDR1 LGHNA and CDR2 YSLEER. This CDR3 contains 14 residues. Trimming left V 1 base short and J 0 bases short, with 6 bases between. Here the CDR3 DNA reads TGCGCCAGCAGCCAAGGGCAGATGAACACTGAAGCTTTCTTT. It specifies CASSQGQMNTEAFF.

This clone has just one count. The chain recombines TRBV2 with TRBJ2-1, with D possibly matching TRBD2 (6 bases). Germline lookup yields CDR1 SNHLY and CDR2 FYNNEI. The CDR3 is 13 residues long. V was cut by 4 bases and J by 7 bases, with 11 bases left in between. Here the CDR3 DNA reads TGTGCCAGCAGTGTGGAGGGGTGGAATGAGCAGTTCTTC. It is translated as CASSVEGWNEQFF.

CDR3 protein: CAWSVRMELNYGYTF. In nucleotides, the CDR3 is TGTGCCTGGAGTGTACGAATGGAGCTGAACTATGGCTACACCTTC. The genes are TRBV30 and TRBJ1-2, with D unresolved. The CDR3 is made up of 15 amino acids. The ends were cut back, 0 bases at V and 2 bases at J, with 13 bases in the middle. The V gene's germline CDR1 is GTSNPN and CDR2 SVGIG (reference sequence). Together with reference TRBV30 and TRBJ1-2, the CDR3 gives the full variable domain: SQTIHQWPATLVQPVGSPLSLECTVEGTSNPNLYWYRQAAGRGLQLLFYSVGIGQISSEVPQNLSASRPQDRQFILSSKKLLLSDSGFYLCAWSVRMELNYGYTFGSGTRLTVV.

The J gene is TRBJ2-7, the V gene TRBV27; TRBD1 is a possible D gene (6 bases). Germline V lookup: CDR1 MNHEY, CDR2 SMNVEV (reference sequence). Trimming removed 4 bases at V and 1 base at J, with 17 bases between. The CDR3 sequence is 16 residues long. As DNA, the CDR3 is TGTGCCAGCAGTTACACAGGGAAGACGCGGTCCTACGAGCAGTACTTC. Amino acids: CASSYTGKTRSYEQYF.

The CDR3 loop is CASSPGANGNTIYF. Written as DNA, the CDR3 is TGTGCCAGCTCACCAGGGGCGAATGGAAACACCATATATTTT. The chain has TRBV18 and TRBJ1-3; weak D call: TRBD1 (5 bases). Trimming shortened V by 2 bases and J by 3 bases, and 8 bases separated the two germline ends. Germline V gene data show CDR1 as KGHSH and CDR2 as LQKENI. The CDR3 covers 14 residues.

The J gene is TRBJ2-7, the V gene TRBV7-2; 11 bases agree with TRBD2. The CDR3 is 16 residues long. V lost 6 bases and J lost 5; bases outside the gene matches: 12. CDR1 is SGHTA, CDR2 FQGNSA, per germline. The CDR3 DNA reads as TGTGCCAGCAGTATAGTATCTAGCGGGAGGAGAAACGAGCAGTACTTC. Translating gives CASSIVSSGRRNEQYF.

V and J are TRBV6-4 and TRBJ2-3; TRBD2 might be the D (5 bases). In germline, CDR1 is MRHNA, CDR2 SNTAGT. There are 17 residues in the CDR3. V shed 0 bases and J shed 0 bases, with 13 bases lying between them. CDR3 sequence reads: CASSDSILASSTDTQYF. The CDR3 DNA reads TGTGCCAGCAGTGACTCGATCCTAGCCTCAAGCACAGATACGCAGTATTTT.

This chain joins TRBV5-5 and TRBJ2-3; no clear D gene. CDR1 is SGHKS and CDR2 is YYEKEE in the germline V gene (reference sequence). The CDR3 is made up of 15 amino acids. V was cut by 0 bases and J by 2 bases, with 10 bases left in between. The CDR3 loop is CASSLEAANTDTQYF. The CDR3 coding sequence is TGTGCCAGCAGCTTGGAGGCAGCCAACACAGATACGCAGTATTTT.